This T cell receptor (beta chain) comes out of a study of T cells in Graves' hyperthyroidism and ophthalmopathy. Between the trimmed V and J ends, which lost 2 bases and 5 bases, there was a span of 12 bases. Germline loops: CDR1 DFQATT, CDR2 SNEGSKA (reference sequence). This CDR3 is built from 13 residues. Amplification targeted TCR beta CDR3 regions from RNA transcripts. The HTBI primer set drove a first-round RT-PCR of the TCR CDR3. TCRdb re-derived calls from the multiplex PCR reads in MiXCR, one entry per CDR3 protein. The repertoire has about 480,000 distinct CDR3 sequences, less than 25% of them found once; the top ten carry around 11%. This clonotype was seen many times. Its antigen is still unknown. Study results and caveats: In the analysis, a 13 V-J model separated ophthalmopathy from stable hyperthyroidism.

Ophthalmopathy patients had moderate-to-severe active disease, CAS ≥3, NOSPECS ≥4, and disease duration under 3 months. The sequencing sample was made of blood. This TCR was sampled from a woman in her thirties with Graves' ophthalmopathy. The chain combines TRBV20-1 with TRBJ1-1, with D possibly TRBD1 on 5 matching bases. This CDR3 is CSARIGGSTEAFF. The CDR3 coding sequence is TGCAGTGCTAGAATTGGGGGGTCTACTGAAGCTTTCTTT.